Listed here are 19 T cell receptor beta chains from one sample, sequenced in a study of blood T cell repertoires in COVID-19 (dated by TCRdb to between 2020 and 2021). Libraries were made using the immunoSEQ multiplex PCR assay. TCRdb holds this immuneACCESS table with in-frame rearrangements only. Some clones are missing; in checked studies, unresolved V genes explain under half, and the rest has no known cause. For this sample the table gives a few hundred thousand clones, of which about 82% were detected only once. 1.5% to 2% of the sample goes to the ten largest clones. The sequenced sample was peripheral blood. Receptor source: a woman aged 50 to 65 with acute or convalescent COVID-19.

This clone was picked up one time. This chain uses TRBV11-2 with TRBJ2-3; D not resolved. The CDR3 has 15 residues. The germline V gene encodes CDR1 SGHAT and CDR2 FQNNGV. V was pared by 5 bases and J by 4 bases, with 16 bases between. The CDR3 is CASSNGVSEPDTQYF. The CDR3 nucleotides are TGTGCCAGCAGCAACGGAGTTTCGGAACCAGATACGCAGTATTTT.

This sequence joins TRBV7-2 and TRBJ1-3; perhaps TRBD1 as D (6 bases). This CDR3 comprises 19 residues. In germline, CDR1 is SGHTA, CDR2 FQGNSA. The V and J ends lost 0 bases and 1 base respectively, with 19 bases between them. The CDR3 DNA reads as TGTGCCAGCAGCTTAGCGCCGCGTTCGGGGGGCGGTTCTGGAAACACCATATATTTT. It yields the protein CASSLAPRSGGGSGNTIYF.

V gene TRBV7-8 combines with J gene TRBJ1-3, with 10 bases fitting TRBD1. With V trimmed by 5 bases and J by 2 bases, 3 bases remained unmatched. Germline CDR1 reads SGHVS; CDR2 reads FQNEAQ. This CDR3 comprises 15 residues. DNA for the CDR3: TGTGCCAGCAGCCGACAGGGGGCAGCTGGAAACACCATATATTTT. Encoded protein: CASSRQGAAGNTIYF.

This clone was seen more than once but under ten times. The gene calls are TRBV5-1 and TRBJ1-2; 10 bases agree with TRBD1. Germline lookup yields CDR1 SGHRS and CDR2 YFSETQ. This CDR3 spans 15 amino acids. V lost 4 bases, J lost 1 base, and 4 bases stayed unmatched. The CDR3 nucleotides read TGCGCCAGCAGCCCAGGGACAGGGGATAACTATGGCTACACCTTC. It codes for CASSPGTGDNYGYTF. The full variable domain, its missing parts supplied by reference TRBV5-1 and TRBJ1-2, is KAGVTQTPRYLIKTRGQQVTLSCSPISGHRSVSWYQQTPGQGLQFLFEYFSETQRNKGNFPGRFSGRQFSNSRSEMNVSTLELGDSALYLCASSPGTGDNYGYTFGSGTRLTVV.

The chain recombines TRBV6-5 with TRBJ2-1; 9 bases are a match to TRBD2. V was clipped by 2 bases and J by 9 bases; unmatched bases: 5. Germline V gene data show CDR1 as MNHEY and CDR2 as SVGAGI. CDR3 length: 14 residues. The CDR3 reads CASSYRGREGEQFF. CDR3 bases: TGTGCCAGCAGTTACAGGGGGCGGGAGGGTGAGCAGTTCTTC.

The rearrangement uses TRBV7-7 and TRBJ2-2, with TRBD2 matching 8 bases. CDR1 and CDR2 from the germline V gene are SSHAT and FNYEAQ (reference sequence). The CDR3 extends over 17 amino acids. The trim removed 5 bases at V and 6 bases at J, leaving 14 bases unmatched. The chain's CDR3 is CASSAGTSLGDAGELFF. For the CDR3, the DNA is TGTGCCAGCAGCGCCGGGACTAGTTTGGGAGATGCCGGGGAGCTGTTTTTT.

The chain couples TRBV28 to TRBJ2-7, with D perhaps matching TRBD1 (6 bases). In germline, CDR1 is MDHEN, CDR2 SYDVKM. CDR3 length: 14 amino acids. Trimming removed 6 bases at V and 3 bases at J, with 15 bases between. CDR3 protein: CASSPSGDGYEQYF. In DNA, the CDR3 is TGTGCCAGCAGCCCCTCAGGGGACGGCTACGAGCAGTACTTC.

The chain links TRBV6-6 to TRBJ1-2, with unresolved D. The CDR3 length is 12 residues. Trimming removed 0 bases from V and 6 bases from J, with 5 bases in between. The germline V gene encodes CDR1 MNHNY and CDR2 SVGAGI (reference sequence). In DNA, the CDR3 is TGTGCCAGCAGTTACTCAGCGCATGGCTACACCTTC. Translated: CASSYSAHGYTF.

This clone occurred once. The CDR3 region is CATSRKPRGGSYEQYF. For the CDR3, the DNA is TGTGCCACCAGCAGAAAGCCCAGAGGCGGATCCTACGAGCAGTACTTC. The chain has TRBV15 and TRBJ2-7; D is undetermined. The germline CDR1 and CDR2 sequences are LNHNV and YYDKDF (reference sequence). Trimming removed 2 bases at V and 1 base at J, with 15 bases between. This CDR3 comprises 16 residues. Full variable domain (missing parts from reference TRBV15 and TRBJ2-7): DAMVIQNPRYQVTQFGKPVTLSCSQTLNHNVMYWYQQKSSQAPKLLFHYYDKDFNNEADTPDNFQSRRPNTSFCFLDIRSPGLGDTAMYLCATSRKPRGGSYEQYFGPGTRLTVT.

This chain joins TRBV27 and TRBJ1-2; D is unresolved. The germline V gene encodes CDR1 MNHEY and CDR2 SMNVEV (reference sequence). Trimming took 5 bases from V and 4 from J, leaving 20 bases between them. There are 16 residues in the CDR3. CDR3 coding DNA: TGTGCCAGCAGTCAGCAGGCCCCCTTACGCGCCTATGGCTACACCTTC. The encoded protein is CASSQQAPLRAYGYTF.

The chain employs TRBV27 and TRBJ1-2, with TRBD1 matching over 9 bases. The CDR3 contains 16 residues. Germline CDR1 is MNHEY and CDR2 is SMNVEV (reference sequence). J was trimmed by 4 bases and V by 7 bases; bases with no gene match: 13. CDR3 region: CASTISGTGRFYGYTF. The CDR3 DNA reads TGTGCCAGCACGATATCCGGGACAGGGCGTTTCTATGGCTACACCTTC.

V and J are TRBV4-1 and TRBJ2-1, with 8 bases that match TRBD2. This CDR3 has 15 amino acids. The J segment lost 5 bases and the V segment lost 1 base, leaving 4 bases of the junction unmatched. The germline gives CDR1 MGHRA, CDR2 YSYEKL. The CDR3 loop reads CASSQAGGPHNEQFF. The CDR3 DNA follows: TGCGCCAGCAGCCAAGCGGGAGGGCCCCACAATGAGCAGTTCTTC.

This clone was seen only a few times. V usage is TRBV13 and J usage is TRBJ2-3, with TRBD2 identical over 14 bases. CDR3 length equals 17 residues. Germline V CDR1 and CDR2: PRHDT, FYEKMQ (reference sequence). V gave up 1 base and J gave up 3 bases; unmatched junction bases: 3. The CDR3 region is CASSLVGLAGATDTQYF. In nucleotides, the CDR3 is TGTGCCAGCAGCTTAGTGGGACTAGCGGGAGCGACAGATACGCAGTATTTT.

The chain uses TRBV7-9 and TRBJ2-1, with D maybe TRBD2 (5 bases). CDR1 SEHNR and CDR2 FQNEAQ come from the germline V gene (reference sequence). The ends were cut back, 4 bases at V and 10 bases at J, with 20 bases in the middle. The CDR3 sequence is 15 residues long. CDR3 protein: CASSSLPLPQREQFF. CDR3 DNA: TGTGCCAGCAGCTCCCTTCCACTCCCTCAGCGGGAGCAGTTCTTC.

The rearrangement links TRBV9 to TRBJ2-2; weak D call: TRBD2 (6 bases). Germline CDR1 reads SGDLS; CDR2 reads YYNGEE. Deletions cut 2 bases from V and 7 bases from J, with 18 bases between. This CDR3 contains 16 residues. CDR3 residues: CASSVQTRISGGELFF. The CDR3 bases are TGTGCCAGCAGCGTCCAGACTAGAATCTCAGGCGGGGAGCTGTTTTTT.

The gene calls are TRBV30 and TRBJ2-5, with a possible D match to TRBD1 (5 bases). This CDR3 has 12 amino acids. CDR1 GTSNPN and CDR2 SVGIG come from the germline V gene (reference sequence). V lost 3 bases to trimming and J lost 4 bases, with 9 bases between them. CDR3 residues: CAWSRALETQYF. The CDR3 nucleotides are TGTGCCTGGAGCAGGGCACTAGAGACCCAGTACTTC.

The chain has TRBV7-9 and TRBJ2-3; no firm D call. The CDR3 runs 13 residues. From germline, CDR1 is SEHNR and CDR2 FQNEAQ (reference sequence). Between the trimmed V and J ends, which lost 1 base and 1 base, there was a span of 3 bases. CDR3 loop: CASSLGRTDTQYF. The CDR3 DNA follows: TGTGCCAGCAGCTTAGGGCGCACAGATACGCAGTATTTT.

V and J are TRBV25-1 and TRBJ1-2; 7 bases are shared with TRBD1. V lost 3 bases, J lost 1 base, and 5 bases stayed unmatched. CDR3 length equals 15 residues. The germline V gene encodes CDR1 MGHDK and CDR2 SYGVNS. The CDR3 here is CASSDRQGSNYGYTF. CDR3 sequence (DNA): TGTGCCAGCAGTGATAGACAGGGAAGTAACTATGGCTACACCTTC.

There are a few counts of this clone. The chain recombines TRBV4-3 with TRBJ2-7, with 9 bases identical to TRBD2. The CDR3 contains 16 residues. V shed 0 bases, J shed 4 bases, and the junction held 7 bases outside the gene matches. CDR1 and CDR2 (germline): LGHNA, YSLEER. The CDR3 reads CASSQDLGSGSYEQYF. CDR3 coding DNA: TGCGCCAGCAGCCAAGATCTGGGTAGCGGGAGTTACGAGCAGTACTTC.